Listed here are 2 T cell receptor beta chains from one sample, sequenced in a study of T cell responses to AZD1222 COVID-19 vaccine. The assay was immunoSEQ multiplex PCR, and TCRdb's table has in-frame clones only and misses some. Here the sample spans approximately 110,000 clones, over 75% being singletons. The starting material was peripheral blood, obtained on day 0 of AZD1222 vaccination. These receptors originate from an adult in good health.

There are a few counts of this clone. The gene calls are TRBV12-3 or TRBV12-4 and TRBJ1-5, with D uncertain. CDR3 length: 13 residues. With 4 bases removed from V and 9 bases from J, the gap between germline ends came to 13 bases. The CDR3 region has the DNA TGTGCCAGCAGTTCTGACACTCCCGGGCCCCAGCATTTT. Translated: CASSSDTPGPQHF.

V is TRBV30 and J is TRBJ2-3; D is ambiguous. Trimming shortened V by 0 bases and J by 0 bases, and 10 bases separated the two germline ends. Germline CDR1 reads GTSNPN; CDR2 reads SVGIG (reference sequence). CDR3 length: 15 amino acids. The CDR3, as DNA: TGTGCCTGGAGTGTATCAGGTACTAGCACAGATACGCAGTATTTT. Encoded protein: CAWSVSGTSTDTQYF.